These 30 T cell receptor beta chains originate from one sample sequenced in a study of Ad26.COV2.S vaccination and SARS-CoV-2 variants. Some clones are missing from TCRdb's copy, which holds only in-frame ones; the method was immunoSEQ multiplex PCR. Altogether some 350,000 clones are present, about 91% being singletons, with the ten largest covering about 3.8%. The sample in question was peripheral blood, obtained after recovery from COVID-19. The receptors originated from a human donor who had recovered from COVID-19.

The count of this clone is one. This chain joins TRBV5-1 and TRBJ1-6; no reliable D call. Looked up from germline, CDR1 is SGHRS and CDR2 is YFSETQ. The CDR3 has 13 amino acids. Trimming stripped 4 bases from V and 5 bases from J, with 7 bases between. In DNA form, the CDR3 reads TGCGCCAGCAGCACCGACAATAATTCACCCCTCCACTTT. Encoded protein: CASSTDNNSPLHF.

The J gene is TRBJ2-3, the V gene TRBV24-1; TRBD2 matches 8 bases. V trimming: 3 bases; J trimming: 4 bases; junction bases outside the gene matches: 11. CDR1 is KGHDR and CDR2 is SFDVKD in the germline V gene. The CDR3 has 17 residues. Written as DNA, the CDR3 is TGTGCCACCAGTGATCCAGGATCTCGGGGGGGCTCAGATACGCAGTATTTT. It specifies CATSDPGSRGGSDTQYF.

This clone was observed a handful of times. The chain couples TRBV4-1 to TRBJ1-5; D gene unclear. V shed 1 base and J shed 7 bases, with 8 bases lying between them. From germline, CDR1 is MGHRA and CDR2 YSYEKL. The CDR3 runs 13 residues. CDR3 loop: CASSQGRTQPQHF. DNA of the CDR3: TGCGCCAGCAGCCAAGGTCGGACCCAGCCCCAGCATTTT.

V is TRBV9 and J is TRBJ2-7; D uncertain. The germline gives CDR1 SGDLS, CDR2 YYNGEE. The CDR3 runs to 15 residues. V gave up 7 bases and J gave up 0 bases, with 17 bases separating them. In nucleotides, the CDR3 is TGTGCCAGCTCCCCCCGGTCGTTGAGCTCCTACGAGCAGTACTTC. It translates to CASSPRSLSSYEQYF.

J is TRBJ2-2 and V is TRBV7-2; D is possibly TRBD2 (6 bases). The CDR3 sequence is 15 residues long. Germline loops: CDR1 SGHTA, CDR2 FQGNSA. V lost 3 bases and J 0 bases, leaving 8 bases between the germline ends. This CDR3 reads CASSFTSSNTGELFF. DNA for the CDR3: TGTGCCAGCAGCTTCACTAGCTCGAACACCGGGGAGCTGTTTTTT.

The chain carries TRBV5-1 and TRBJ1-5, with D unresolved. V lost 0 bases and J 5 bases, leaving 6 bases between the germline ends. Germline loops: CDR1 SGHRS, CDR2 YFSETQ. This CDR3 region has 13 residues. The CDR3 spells CASSLAMDQPQHF. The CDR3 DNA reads TGCGCCAGCAGCTTGGCGATGGATCAGCCCCAGCATTTT.

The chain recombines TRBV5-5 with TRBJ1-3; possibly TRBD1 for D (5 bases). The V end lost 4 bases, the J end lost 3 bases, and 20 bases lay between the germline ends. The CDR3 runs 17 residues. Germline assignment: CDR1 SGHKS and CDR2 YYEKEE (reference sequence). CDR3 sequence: CASSPGPGRQVGNTIYF. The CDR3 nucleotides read TGTGCCAGCAGCCCCGGGCCGGGACGGCAGGTTGGAAACACCATATATTTT.

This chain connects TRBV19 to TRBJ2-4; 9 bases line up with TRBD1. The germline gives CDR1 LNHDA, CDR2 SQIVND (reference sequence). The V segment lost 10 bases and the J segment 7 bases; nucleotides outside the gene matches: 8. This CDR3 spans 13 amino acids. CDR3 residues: CATKLTGGNIQYF. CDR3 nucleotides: TGTGCCACCAAACTGACAGGGGGGAACATTCAGTACTTC.

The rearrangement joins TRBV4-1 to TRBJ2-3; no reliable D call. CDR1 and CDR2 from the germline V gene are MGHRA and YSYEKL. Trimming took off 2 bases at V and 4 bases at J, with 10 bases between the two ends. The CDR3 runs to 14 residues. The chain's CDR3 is CASSQRALPDTQYF. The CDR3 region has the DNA TGCGCCAGCAGCCAACGGGCCCTCCCAGATACGCAGTATTTT.

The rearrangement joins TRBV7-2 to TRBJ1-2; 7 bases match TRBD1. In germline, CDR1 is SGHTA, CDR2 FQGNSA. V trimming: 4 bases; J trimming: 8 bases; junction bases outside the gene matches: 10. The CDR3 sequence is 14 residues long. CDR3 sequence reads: CASSSPGQLAGYTF. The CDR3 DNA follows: TGTGCCAGCAGCTCCCCGGGACAGCTTGCGGGCTACACCTTC. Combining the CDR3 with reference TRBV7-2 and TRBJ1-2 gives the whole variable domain GAGVSQSPSNKVTEKGKDVELRCDPISGHTALYWYRQSLGQGLEFLIYFQGNSAPDKSGLPSDRFSAERTGGSVSTLTIQRTQQEDSAVYLCASSSPGQLAGYTFGSGTRLTVV.

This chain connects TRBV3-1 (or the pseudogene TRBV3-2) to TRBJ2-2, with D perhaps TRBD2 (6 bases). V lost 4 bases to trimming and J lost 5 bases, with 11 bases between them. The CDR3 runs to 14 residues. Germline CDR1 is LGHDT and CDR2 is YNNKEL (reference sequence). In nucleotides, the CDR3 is TGTGCCAGCAGCCCTATCGGGGGAACCGGGGAGCTGTTTTTT. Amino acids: CASSPIGGTGELFF.

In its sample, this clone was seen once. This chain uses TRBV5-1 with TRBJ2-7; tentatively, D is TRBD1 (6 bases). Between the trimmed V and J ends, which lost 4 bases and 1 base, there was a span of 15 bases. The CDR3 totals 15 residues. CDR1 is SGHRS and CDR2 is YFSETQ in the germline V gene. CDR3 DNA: TGCGCCAGCAGCCTCCCCGGACAGACTTCCTACGAGCAGTACTTC. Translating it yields CASSLPGQTSYEQYF. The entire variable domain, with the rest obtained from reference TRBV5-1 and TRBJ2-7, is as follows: KAGVTQTPRYLIKTRGQQVTLSCSPISGHRSVSWYQQTPGQGLQFLFEYFSETQRNKGNFPGRFSGRQFSNSRSEMNVSTLELGDSALYLCASSLPGQTSYEQYFGPGTRLTVT.

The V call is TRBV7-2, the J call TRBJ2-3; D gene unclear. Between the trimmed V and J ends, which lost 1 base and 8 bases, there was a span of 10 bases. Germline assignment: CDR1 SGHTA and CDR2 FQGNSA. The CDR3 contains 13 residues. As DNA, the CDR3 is TGTGCCAGCAGCTTAGAGACCATCAGTACGCAGTATTTT. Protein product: CASSLETISTQYF.

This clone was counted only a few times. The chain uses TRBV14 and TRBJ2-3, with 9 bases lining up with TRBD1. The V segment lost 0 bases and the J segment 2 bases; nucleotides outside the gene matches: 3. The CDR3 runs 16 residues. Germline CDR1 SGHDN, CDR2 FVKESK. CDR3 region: CASSQERQGVTDTQYF. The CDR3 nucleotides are TGTGCCAGCAGCCAAGAAAGACAGGGGGTCACAGATACGCAGTATTTT.

Here the CDR3 reads CASTPPGPEEAFF. The CDR3 DNA follows: TGTGCCAGCACCCCGCCAGGGCCCGAGGAAGCTTTCTTT. The genes are TRBV2 and TRBJ1-1, with a weak D call TRBD1 (5 bases). The CDR3 is made up of 13 amino acids. Germline CDR1 and CDR2: SNHLY and FYNNEI. V was trimmed by 7 bases and J by 8 bases, leaving 17 bases between them.

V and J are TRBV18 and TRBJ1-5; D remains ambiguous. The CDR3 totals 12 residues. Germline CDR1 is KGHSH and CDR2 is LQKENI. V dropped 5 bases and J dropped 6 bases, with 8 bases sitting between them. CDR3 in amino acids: CASSAGSQPQHF. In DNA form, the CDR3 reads TGTGCCAGCTCAGCTGGGAGTCAGCCCCAGCATTTT.

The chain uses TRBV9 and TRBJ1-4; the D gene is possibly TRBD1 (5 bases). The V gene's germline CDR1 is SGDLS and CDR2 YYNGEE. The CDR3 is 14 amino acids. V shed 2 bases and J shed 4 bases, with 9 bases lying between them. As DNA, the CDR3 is TGTGCCAGCAGCGTTAGGGGATATAATGAAAAACTGTTTTTT. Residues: CASSVRGYNEKLFF.

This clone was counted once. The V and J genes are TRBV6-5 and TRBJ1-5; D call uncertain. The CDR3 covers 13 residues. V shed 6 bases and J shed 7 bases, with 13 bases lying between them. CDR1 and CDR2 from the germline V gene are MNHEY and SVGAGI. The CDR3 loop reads CASRVTIGQPQHF. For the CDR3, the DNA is TGTGCCAGCAGAGTTACAATCGGGCAGCCCCAGCATTTT.

The CDR3 spells CASRGLAGGTQETQYF. The CDR3 region has the DNA TGTGCCAGTAGGGGACTAGCGGGGGGAACCCAAGAGACCCAGTACTTC. The chain couples TRBV19 to TRBJ2-5; the match to TRBD2 covers 15 bases. The ends lost 6 bases at V and 1 base at J; junction bases unmatched: 3. This CDR3 region has 16 residues. CDR1 and CDR2 (germline): LNHDA, SQIVND (reference sequence).

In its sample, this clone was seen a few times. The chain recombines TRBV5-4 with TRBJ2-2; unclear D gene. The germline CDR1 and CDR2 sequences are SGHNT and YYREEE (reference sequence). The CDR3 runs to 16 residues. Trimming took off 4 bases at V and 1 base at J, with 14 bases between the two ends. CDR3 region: CASSTGGAQNTGELFF. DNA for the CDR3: TGTGCCAGCAGCACGGGCGGCGCACAGAACACCGGGGAGCTGTTTTTT.

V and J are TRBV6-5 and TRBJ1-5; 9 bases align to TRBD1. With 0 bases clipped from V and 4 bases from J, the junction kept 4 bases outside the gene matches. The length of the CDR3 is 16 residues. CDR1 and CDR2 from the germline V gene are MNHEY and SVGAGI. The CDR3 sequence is CASSYSGTGSNQPQHF. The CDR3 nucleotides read TGTGCCAGCAGTTACTCAGGGACAGGGTCTAATCAGCCCCAGCATTTT.

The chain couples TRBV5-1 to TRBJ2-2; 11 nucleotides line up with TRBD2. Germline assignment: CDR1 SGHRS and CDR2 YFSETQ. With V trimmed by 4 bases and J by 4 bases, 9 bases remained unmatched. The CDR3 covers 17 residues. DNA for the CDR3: TGCGCCAGCAGCCGCGATAGCGGGGGGGCGTCCACCGGGGAGCTGTTTTTT. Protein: CASSRDSGGASTGELFF.

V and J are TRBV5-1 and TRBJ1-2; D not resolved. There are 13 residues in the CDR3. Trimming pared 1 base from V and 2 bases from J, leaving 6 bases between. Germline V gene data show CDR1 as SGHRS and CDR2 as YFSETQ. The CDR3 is CASSLTKNYGYTF. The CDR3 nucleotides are TGCGCCAGCAGCTTGACAAAAAACTATGGCTACACCTTC.

Here the CDR3 reads CASSRPGQPAYGYTF. CDR3 DNA: TGTGCCAGCAGCAGACCGGGACAGCCGGCCTATGGCTACACCTTC. V gene TRBV9 combines with J gene TRBJ1-2, with 7 positions matching TRBD1. Germline assignment: CDR1 SGDLS and CDR2 YYNGEE. The V gene end was trimmed by 4 bases and the J gene end by 4 bases; junction bases not matched to a gene: 10. This CDR3 has 15 amino acids.

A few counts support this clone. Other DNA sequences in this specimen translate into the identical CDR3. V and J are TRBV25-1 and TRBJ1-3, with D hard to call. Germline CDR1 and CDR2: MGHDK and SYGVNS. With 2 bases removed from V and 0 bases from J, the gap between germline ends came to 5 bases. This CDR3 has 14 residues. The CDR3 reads CASSEGGSGNTIYF. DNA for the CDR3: TGTGCCAGCAGTGAAGGAGGCTCTGGAAACACCATATATTTT.

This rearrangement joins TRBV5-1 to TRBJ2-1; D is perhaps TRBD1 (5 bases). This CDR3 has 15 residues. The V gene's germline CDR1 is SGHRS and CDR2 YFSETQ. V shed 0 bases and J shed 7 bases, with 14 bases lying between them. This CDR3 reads CASSLVRQGGNEQFF. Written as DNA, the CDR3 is TGCGCCAGCAGCTTGGTTCGGCAGGGTGGGAATGAGCAGTTCTTC.

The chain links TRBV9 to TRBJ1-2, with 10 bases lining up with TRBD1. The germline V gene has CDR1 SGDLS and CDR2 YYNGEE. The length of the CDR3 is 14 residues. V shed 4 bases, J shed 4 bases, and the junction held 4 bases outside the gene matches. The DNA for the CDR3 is TGTGCCAGCAGCATGGGGGACAGGGGCTATGGCTACACCTTC. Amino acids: CASSMGDRGYGYTF.

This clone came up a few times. CDR3 residues: CASSPPGQGFSPAYNEQFF. CDR3 bases: TGTGCCAGCAGCCCCCCGGGACAGGGATTTTCCCCCGCTTACAATGAGCAGTTCTTC. The chain couples TRBV7-6 to TRBJ2-1; 9 positions match TRBD1. Germline V gene data show CDR1 as SGHVS and CDR2 as FNYEAQ. The length of the CDR3 is 19 residues. V shed 5 bases, J shed 4 bases, and the junction held 18 bases outside the gene matches.

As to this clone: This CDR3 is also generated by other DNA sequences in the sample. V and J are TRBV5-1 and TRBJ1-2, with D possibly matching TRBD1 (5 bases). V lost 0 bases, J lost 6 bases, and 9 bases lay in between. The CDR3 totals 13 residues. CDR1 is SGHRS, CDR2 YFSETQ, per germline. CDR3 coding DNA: TGCGCCAGCAGCTTGGATCTGGGGGATGGCTACACCTTC. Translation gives CASSLDLGDGYTF.

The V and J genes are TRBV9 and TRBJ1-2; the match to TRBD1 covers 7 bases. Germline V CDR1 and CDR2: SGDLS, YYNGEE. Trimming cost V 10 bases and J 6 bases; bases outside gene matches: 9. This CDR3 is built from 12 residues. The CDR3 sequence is CAAGGGLDGYTF. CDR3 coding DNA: TGTGCCGCAGGGGGGGGTCTTGATGGCTACACCTTC.